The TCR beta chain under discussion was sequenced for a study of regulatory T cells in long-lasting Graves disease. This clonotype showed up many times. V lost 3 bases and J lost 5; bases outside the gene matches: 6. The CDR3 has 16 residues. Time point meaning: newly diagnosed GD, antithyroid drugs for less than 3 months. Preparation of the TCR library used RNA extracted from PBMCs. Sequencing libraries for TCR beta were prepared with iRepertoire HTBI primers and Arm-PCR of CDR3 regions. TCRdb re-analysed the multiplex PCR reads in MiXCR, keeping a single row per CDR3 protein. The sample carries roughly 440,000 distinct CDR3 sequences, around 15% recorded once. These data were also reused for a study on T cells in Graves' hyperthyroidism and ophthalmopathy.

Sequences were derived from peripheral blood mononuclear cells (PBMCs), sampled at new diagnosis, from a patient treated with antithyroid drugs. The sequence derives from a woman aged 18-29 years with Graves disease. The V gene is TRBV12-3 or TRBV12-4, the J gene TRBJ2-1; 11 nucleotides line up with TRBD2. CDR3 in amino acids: CASSLGDSGRDNEQFF. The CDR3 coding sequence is TGTGCCAGCAGTTTGGGAGATAGCGGGAGGGACAATGAGCAGTTCTTC.